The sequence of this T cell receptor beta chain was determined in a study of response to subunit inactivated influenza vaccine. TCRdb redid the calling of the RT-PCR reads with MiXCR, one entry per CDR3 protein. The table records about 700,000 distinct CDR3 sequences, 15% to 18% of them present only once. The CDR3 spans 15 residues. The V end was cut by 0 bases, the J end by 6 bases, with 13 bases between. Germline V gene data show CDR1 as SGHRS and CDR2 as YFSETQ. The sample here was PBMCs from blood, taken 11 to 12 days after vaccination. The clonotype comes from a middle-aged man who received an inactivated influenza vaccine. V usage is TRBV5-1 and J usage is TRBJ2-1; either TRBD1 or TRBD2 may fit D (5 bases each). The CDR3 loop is CASSLGGTETNEQFF. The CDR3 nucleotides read TGCGCCAGCAGCTTGGGAGGGACGGAAACCAATGAGCAGTTCTTC.